These T cell receptor beta chains were read from a single sample in a study of cytomegalovirus exposure and HLA in healthy donors. The method was immunoSEQ multiplex PCR; TCRdb's version includes in-frame clones alone and lacks a portion of them. The sample has approximately 50,000 clones. Sequenced: PBMCs. These TCRs come from a man aged 18 to 29 in good health and CMV-seropositive. Each CDR3 is given with its conserved first and last residue. The order of the fields is D gene, J gene, V gene, CDR3 DNA, CDR3 protein. The D gene is left open where the match is weak.

D gene: NA
J gene: TRBJ2-7
V gene: TRBV6-4
CDR3 DNA: TGTGCCAGCAGTCGGGGTCCATCCTACGAGCAGTACTTC
CDR3 protein: CASSRGPSYEQYF

D gene: NA
J gene: TRBJ1-5
V gene: TRBV19
CDR3 DNA: TGTGCCAGTAGTATAGATCTATTCCGGGGGGGAAACAATCAGCCCCAGCATTTT
CDR3 protein: CASSIDLFRGGNNQPQHF

D gene: TRBD2
J gene: TRBJ2-5
V gene: TRBV13
CDR3 DNA: TGTGCCAGCAATGAGCGGGAGCATGCGGAGACCCAGTACTTC
CDR3 protein: CASNEREHAETQYF

D gene: NA
J gene: TRBJ1-5
V gene: TRBV6-1
CDR3 DNA: TGTGCCAGCAGCCTAAAGCAGGTCGGACAGCCCCAGCATTTT
CDR3 protein: CASSLKQVGQPQHF

D gene: TRBD2
J gene: TRBJ2-2
V gene: TRBV7-9
CDR3 DNA: TGTGCCAGCAGGCCCGGACTAGCGGGAGAGGGGACGAACACCGGGGAGCTGTTTTTT
CDR3 protein: CASRPGLAGEGTNTGELFF

D gene: TRBD1
J gene: TRBJ2-1
V gene: TRBV11-2
CDR3 DNA: TGTGCCAGCAGCTTGGAGAGAACAGGGGTCTTC
CDR3 protein: CASSLERTGVF

D gene: TRBD1
J gene: TRBJ2-7
V gene: TRBV7-8
CDR3 DNA: TGTGCCAGCAGCTTGGTATCCGGGACAGGGGAATTGGGATACGAGCAGTACTTC
CDR3 protein: CASSLVSGTGELGYEQYF

D gene: NA
J gene: TRBJ2-1
V gene: TRBV7-3
CDR3 DNA: TGTGCCAGCAGCTTGCTAGCGAACAATGAGCAGTTCTTC
CDR3 protein: CASSLLANNEQFF

D gene: TRBD2
J gene: TRBJ2-4
V gene: TRBV7-9
CDR3 DNA: TGTGCCAGCACTGGGGGGGGTGACATTCAGTACTTC
CDR3 protein: CASTGGGDIQYF

D gene: TRBD1
J gene: TRBJ1-6
V gene: TRBV14
CDR3 DNA: TGTGCCAGCAGCCGACGGACAGGGGGTATATTGGACGATAATTCACCCCTCCACTTT
CDR3 protein: CASSRRTGGILDDNSPLHF